These 21 T cell receptor beta chains were sequenced from one sample in a study of T cell responses to AZD1222 COVID-19 vaccine. The assay was immunoSEQ multiplex PCR, and TCRdb's table has in-frame clones only and misses some. Of 100,000 to 150,000 clones listed, roughly 90% are singletons. The sample was peripheral blood, taken on day 0 of AZD1222 vaccination. These receptors all stem from an adult in good health.

This clone came up once. J is TRBJ1-2 and V is TRBV6-5, with D possibly being TRBD1 (5 bases). Trimming shortened V by 4 bases and J by 8 bases, and 11 bases separated the two germline ends. CDR3 length: 12 amino acids. CDR1 is MNHEY, CDR2 SVGAGI, per germline. The chain's CDR3 is CASSSTAIGYTF. DNA for the CDR3: TGTGCCAGCAGTTCGACAGCGATAGGCTACACCTTC.

The gene calls are TRBV9 and TRBJ1-3; D is uncertain. CDR3 length equals 16 residues. Trimming stripped 0 bases from V and 0 bases from J, with 10 bases between. Germline CDR1 reads SGDLS; CDR2 reads YYNGEE. CDR3 in DNA: TGTGCCAGCAGCGTAGGTTGGACGGTCTCTGGAAACACCATATATTTT. Amino acid sequence: CASSVGWTVSGNTIYF.

The chain joins TRBV15 to TRBJ2-1, with 7 nucleotides matching TRBD2. This CDR3 is 18 amino acids long. J gave up 1 base and V 0 bases, and 9 bases lay outside the gene matches. Germline CDR1 and CDR2: LNHNV and YYDKDF (reference sequence). CDR3 nucleotide sequence: TGTGCCACCAGCAGAGATCTGGGTAAAGCGGGATCCTACAATGAGCAGTTCTTC. It specifies CATSRDLGKAGSYNEQFF.

This chain links TRBV6-5 with TRBJ1-2; D might be TRBD1 (5 bases). The CDR3 is made up of 15 amino acids. V lost 6 bases to trimming and J lost 5 bases, with 19 bases between them. Germline V gene lookup returns CDR1 MNHEY and CDR2 SVGAGI. The CDR3: CASRSLIGGGYGYTF. In DNA form, the CDR3 reads TGTGCCAGCAGAAGTTTAATTGGGGGGGGGTATGGCTACACCTTC.

This clone showed up just once. The CDR3 nucleotides are TGTGCCAGCAGCTCGGACAGGGGGATCCCCGGAGAGACCCAGTACTTC. Translating gives CASSSDRGIPGETQYF. The chain recombines TRBV7-6 with TRBJ2-5; 10 bases are a match to TRBD1. From germline, CDR1 is SGHVS and CDR2 FNYEAQ. J gave up 4 bases and V 4 bases, and 9 bases lay outside the gene matches. CDR3 length: 16 residues.

The chain combines TRBV2 with TRBJ1-5, with 8 bases identical to TRBD1. From germline, CDR1 is SNHLY and CDR2 FYNNEI. Trimming removed 3 bases from V and 3 bases from J; junction bases left unmatched: 4. The CDR3 runs 15 residues. Here the CDR3 DNA reads TGTGCCAGCAGTGATGACAGGGGTAACAATCAGCCCCAGCATTTT. Encoded protein: CASSDDRGNNQPQHF.

This chain connects TRBV7-9 to TRBJ2-7; D is undetermined. This CDR3 comprises 15 residues. The germline V gene encodes CDR1 SEHNR and CDR2 FQNEAQ (reference sequence). Trimming left V 4 bases short and J 2 bases short, with 15 bases between. CDR3 sequence: CASSSAQREPYEQYF. CDR3 DNA sequence: TGTGCCAGCAGCTCGGCACAACGTGAACCCTACGAGCAGTACTTC.

The chain uses TRBV13 and TRBJ2-3; D is perhaps TRBD1 or TRBD2 (5 bases each). Germline CDR1 is PRHDT and CDR2 is FYEKMQ (reference sequence). The V end was cut by 4 bases, the J end by 7 bases, with 15 bases between. The CDR3 contains 14 residues. CDR3 in amino acids: CASSSNLQDYTQYF. DNA for the CDR3: TGTGCCAGCAGCTCAAATCTACAGGACTATACGCAGTATTTT.

The chain combines TRBV7-9 with TRBJ1-1, with D possibly TRBD1 on 5 matching bases. The germline gives CDR1 SEHNR, CDR2 FQNEAQ (reference sequence). The CDR3 has 15 residues. V dropped 3 bases and J dropped 1 base, with 12 bases sitting between them. The CDR3, as DNA: TGTGCCAGCAGCTTCACGGGGGGAGGGAACACTGAAGCTTTCTTT. It encodes CASSFTGGGNTEAFF.

V is TRBV6-4 and J is TRBJ1-5; TRBD1 might be the D (5 bases). The CDR3 loop spans 15 amino acids. The germline V and J ends were trimmed by 0 bases and 6 bases, with 12 bases remaining between them. Germline CDR1 and CDR2: MRHNA and SNTAGT. The CDR3 DNA is TGTGCCAGCAGTGACTCCGGGGGGGTAGGTCAGCCCCAGCATTTT. It yields the protein CASSDSGGVGQPQHF.

The chain carries TRBV3-1 (or the pseudogene TRBV3-2) and TRBJ2-3; TRBD2 aligns across 9 bases. The CDR3 runs to 15 residues. The germline CDR1 and CDR2 sequences are LGHDT and YNNKEL (reference sequence). Trimming removed 5 bases from V and 6 bases from J; junction bases left unmatched: 9. The CDR3 here is CASSGTSRGLDTQYF. The DNA of the CDR3 is TGTGCCAGCAGCGGGACTAGCCGGGGCTTGGATACGCAGTATTTT.

The DNA for the CDR3 is TGTGCCAGCATGAATACAGCGAACACTGAAGCTTTCTTT. The encoded protein is CASMNTANTEAFF. The rearrangement uses TRBV2 and TRBJ1-1; D not resolved. This CDR3 spans 13 amino acids. Germline assignment: CDR1 SNHLY and CDR2 FYNNEI. V was trimmed by 7 bases and J by 1 base, leaving 10 bases between them.

The V call is TRBV5-4, the J call TRBJ2-5; D might be TRBD1 (5 bases). V lost 1 base to trimming and J lost 4 bases, with 14 bases between them. Germline V lookup: CDR1 SGHNT, CDR2 YYREEE (reference sequence). CDR3 length: 15 amino acids. The CDR3 region has the DNA TGTGCCAGCAGCTTGAGCAGGGATGGTTTAGAGACCCAGTACTTC. Its translation: CASSLSRDGLETQYF.

V usage is TRBV5-1 and J usage is TRBJ1-1; 11 nucleotides line up with TRBD1. Trimming at V came to 0 bases and at J to 4 bases, leaving 11 bases not matched to a gene. The CDR3 consists of 18 residues. CDR1 is SGHRS and CDR2 is YFSETQ in the germline V gene. The CDR3 is CASSLAGTGGLLSTEAFF. The CDR3 region has the DNA TGCGCCAGCAGCTTGGCAGGGACAGGGGGATTGTTGAGCACTGAAGCTTTCTTT.

The genes are TRBV7-6 and TRBJ2-7; unclear D gene. V lost 5 bases and J lost 4, with 12 bases in between. The CDR3 is 13 amino acids. CDR1 and CDR2 (germline): SGHVS, FNYEAQ. The CDR3 loop reads CASSPPWGYEQYF. The DNA for the CDR3 is TGTGCCAGCAGCCCGCCGTGGGGATACGAGCAGTACTTC.

The chain is built from TRBV4-1 and TRBJ2-7, with 7 nucleotides matching TRBD1. This CDR3 spans 16 amino acids. Per germline, CDR1 MGHRA and CDR2 YSYEKL. J was trimmed by 1 base and V by 1 base; bases with no gene match: 7. CDR3 DNA sequence: TGCGCCAGCAGCCAAGCCCCGGGACAGCCTTCCTACGAGCAGTACTTC. This gives the protein CASSQAPGQPSYEQYF.

This sequence joins TRBV7-9 and TRBJ1-3, with D uncertain. Per germline, CDR1 SEHNR and CDR2 FQNEAQ (reference sequence). The CDR3 is made up of 14 amino acids. V lost 5 bases and J lost 0, with 8 bases in between. The CDR3 protein is CASSIGDSGNTIYF. Here the CDR3 DNA reads TGTGCCAGCAGCATTGGGGACTCTGGAAACACCATATATTTT.

This clone was observed once. This sequence joins TRBV27 and TRBJ2-7, with 10 bases matching TRBD2. V lost 7 bases to trimming and J lost 4 bases; unmatched junction nucleotides: 7. The CDR3 consists of 14 residues. CDR1 MNHEY and CDR2 SMNVEV come from the germline V gene (reference sequence). Written as DNA, the CDR3 is TGTGCCAGCAAAGCTAGCGGGAGTCTATACGAGCAGTACTTC. Its protein product is CASKASGSLYEQYF.

This clone was seen more than once but under ten times. The rearrangement uses TRBV5-4 and TRBJ2-1; a possible D gene is TRBD2 (5 bases). The CDR3 runs to 19 residues. Trimming took off 4 bases at V and 0 bases at J, with 23 bases between the two ends. Germline CDR1 and CDR2: SGHNT and YYREEE (reference sequence). The CDR3 spells CASSPHPAVPSSSYNEQFF. CDR3 DNA sequence: TGTGCCAGCAGCCCCCACCCAGCGGTTCCTTCGAGCTCCTACAATGAGCAGTTCTTC.

The rearrangement links TRBV24-1 to TRBJ1-1; D is ambiguous. The CDR3 totals 16 residues. Trimming took 5 bases from V and 7 from J, leaving 22 bases between them. Germline V gene lookup returns CDR1 KGHDR and CDR2 SFDVKD. The CDR3 coding sequence is TGTGCCACCAGTGCCGATAGGGAAGGGCTTGCAGATGAAGCTTTCTTT. Translation: CATSADREGLADEAFF.

The chain links TRBV19 to TRBJ1-1; D uncertain. The V end was cut by 3 bases, the J end by 1 base, with 12 bases between. The germline gives CDR1 LNHDA, CDR2 SQIVND (reference sequence). The CDR3 is 15 amino acids. CDR3 in amino acids: CASSIRSGGNTEAFF. In nucleotides, the CDR3 is TGTGCCAGTAGTATTCGGTCCGGCGGGAACACTGAAGCTTTCTTT.